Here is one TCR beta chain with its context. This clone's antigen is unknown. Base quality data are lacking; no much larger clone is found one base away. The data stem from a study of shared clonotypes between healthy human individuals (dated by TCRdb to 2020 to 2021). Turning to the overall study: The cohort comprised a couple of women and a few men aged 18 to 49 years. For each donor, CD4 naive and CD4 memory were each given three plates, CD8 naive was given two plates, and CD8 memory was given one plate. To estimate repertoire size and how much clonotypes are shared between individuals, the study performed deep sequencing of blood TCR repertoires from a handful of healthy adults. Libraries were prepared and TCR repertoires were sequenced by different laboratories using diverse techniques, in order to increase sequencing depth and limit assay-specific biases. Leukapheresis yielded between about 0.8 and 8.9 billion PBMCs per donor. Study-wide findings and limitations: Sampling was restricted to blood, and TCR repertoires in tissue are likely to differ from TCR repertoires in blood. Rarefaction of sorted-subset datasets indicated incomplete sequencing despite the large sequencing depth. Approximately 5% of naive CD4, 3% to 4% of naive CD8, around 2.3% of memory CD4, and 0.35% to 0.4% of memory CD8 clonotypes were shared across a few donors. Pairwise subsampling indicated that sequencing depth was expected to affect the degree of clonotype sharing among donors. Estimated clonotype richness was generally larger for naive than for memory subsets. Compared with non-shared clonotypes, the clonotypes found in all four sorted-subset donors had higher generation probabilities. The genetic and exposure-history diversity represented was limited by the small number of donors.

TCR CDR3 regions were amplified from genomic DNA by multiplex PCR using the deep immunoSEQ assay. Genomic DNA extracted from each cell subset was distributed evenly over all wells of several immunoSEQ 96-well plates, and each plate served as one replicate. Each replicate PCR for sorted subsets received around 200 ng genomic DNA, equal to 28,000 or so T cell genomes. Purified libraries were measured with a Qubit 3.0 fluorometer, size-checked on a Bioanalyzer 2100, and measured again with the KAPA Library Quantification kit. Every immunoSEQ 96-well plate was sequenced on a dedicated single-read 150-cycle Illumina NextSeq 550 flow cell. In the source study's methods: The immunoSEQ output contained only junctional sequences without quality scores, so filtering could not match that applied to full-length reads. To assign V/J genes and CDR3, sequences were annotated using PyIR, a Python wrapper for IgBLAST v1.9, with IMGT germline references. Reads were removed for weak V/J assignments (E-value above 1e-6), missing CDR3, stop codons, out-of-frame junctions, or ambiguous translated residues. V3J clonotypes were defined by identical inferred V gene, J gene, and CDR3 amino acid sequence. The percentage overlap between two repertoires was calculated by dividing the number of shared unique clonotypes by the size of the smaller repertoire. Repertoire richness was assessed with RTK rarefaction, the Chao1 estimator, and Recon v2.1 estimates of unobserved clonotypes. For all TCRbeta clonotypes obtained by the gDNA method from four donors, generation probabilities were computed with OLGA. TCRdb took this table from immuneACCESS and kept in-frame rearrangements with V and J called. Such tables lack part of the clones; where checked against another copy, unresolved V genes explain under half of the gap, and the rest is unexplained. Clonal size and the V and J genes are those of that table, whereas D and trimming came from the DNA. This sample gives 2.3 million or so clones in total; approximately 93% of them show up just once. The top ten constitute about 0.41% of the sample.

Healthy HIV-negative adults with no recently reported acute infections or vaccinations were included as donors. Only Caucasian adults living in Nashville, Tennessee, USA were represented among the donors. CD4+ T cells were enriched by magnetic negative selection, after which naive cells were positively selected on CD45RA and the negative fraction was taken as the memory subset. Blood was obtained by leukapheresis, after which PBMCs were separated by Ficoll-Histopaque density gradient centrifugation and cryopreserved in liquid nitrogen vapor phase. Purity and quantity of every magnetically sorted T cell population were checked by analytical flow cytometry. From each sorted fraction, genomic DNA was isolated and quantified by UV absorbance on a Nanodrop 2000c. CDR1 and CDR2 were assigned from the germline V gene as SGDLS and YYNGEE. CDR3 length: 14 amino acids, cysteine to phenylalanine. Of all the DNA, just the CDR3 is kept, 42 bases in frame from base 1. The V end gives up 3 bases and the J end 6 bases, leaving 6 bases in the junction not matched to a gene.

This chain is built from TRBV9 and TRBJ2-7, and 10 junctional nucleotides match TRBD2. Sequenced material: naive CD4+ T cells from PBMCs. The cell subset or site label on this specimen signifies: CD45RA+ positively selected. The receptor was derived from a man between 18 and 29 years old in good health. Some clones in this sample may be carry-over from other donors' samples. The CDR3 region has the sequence CASSGLAGPLEQYF. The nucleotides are TGTGCCAGCAGCGGACTAGCGGGCCCCCTCGAGCAGTACTTC.